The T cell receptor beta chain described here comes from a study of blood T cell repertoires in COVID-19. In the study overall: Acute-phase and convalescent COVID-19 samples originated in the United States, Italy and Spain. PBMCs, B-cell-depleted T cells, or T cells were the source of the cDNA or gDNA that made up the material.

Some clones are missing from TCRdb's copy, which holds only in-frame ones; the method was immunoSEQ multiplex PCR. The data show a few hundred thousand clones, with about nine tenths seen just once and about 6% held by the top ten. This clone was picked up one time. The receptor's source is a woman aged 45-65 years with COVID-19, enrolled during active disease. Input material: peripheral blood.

This chain's CDR3 is CASSDTGGGPDTQYF. As DNA, the CDR3 is TGTGCCAGCAGCGACACAGGGGGTGGGCCAGATACGCAGTATTTT. The J gene is TRBJ2-3, the V gene TRBV7-9; 8 nucleotides match TRBD1. V lost 5 bases, J lost 4 bases, and 8 bases stayed unmatched. This CDR3 comprises 15 residues. Germline CDR1 reads SEHNR; CDR2 reads FQNEAQ (reference sequence).